The sequence of this T cell receptor beta chain was determined in a study of identical twins. Germline V gene lookup returns CDR1 KGHDR and CDR2 SFDVKD. This CDR3 spans 16 amino acids. The V gene end was trimmed by 4 bases and the J gene end by 4 bases; junction bases not matched to a gene: 7. Template switching (which added a universal primer site) was used, and cDNA carried unique molecular identifiers. Via MiXCR, TCRdb re-called the 5' RACE reads, giving one row per CDR3 protein. This sample has hundreds of thousands of distinct CDR3 sequences, with over 5% found just once. Points on this clonotype: Its antigen remains unidentified.

Points from the study as a whole: Clonotypes of the beta chain that were abundant in cord blood carried fewer insertions (memory repertoires showed none). Within beta out-of-frame sequences, the excess sharing observed between twins was weaker.

Sequenced: naive T cells sorted from blood. V and J are TRBV24-1 and TRBJ2-3, with TRBD2 matching 10 bases. This TCR came from a man aged 18 to 30 in good health. The CDR3 spells CATSDRLAGVADTQYF. In nucleotides, the CDR3 is TGTGCCACCAGTGACAGACTAGCGGGTGTGGCAGATACGCAGTATTTT.